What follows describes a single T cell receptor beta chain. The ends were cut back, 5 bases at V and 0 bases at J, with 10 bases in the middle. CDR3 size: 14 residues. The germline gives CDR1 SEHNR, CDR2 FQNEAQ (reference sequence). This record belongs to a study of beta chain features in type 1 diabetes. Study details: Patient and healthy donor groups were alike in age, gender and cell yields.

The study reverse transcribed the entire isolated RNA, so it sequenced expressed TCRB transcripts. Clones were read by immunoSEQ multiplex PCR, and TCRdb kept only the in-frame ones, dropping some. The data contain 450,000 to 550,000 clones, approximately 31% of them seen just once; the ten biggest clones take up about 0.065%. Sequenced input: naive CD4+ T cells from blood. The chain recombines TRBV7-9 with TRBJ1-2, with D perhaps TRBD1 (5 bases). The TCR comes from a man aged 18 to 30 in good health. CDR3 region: CASSERGSNYGYTF. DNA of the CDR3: TGTGCCAGCAGCGAACGGGGGTCTAACTATGGCTACACCTTC. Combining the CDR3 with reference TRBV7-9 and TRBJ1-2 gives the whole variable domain DTGVSQNPRHKITKRGQNVTFRCDPISEHNRLYWYRQTLGQGPEFLTYFQNEAQLEKSRLLSDRFSAERPKGSFSTLEIQRTEQGDSAMYLCASSERGSNYGYTFGSGTRLTVV.